This T cell receptor beta chain was sequenced during a study of breast tumors, draining lymph nodes, adjacent tissues. Broader study findings: Compared with lymph nodes, tumors were less diverse; compared with nontumor tissue, more. Most tumor T cells seemingly derive from lymph node, then expand in tumor. That most tumor T cells come from lymph nodes remained unproven.

Trimming pared 0 bases from V and 2 bases from J, leaving 8 bases between. Germline CDR1 LNHNV, CDR2 YYDKDF (reference sequence). This CDR3 is built from 15 residues. One entry per CDR3 protein, called by TCRdb with MiXCR from the multiplex PCR reads. Altogether fewer than 80,000 distinct CDR3 sequences are present, roughly 40% being singletons, with the ten largest covering 8.4%. This clonotype has at least ten counts. Its antigen is unknown. The rearrangement joins TRBV15 to TRBJ1-5, with unresolved D. The source material was breast tumor tissue. The TCR originated in a female donor with breast cancer. Some clones in this sample may be carry-over from other donors' samples. The CDR3 spells CATSREYQGNQPQHF. In nucleotides, the CDR3 is TGTGCCACCAGCAGAGAATATCAGGGCAATCAGCCCCAGCATTTT.